Listed here are 31 T cell receptor beta chains from one sample, sequenced in a study of regulatory T cells in long-lasting Graves disease. Time point meaning: newly diagnosed GD, antithyroid drugs for less than 3 months. Construction of the TCR library relied on RNA isolated from PBMCs. Arm-PCR of CDR3 regions with iRepertoire HTBI primers generated TCR beta libraries. TCRdb re-analysed the multiplex PCR reads in MiXCR, keeping a single row per CDR3 protein. The table has roughly 500,000 distinct CDR3 sequences, roughly 14% seen once. This same sample was also part of a study on T cells in Graves' hyperthyroidism and ophthalmopathy.

The source was peripheral blood mononuclear cells (PBMCs), collected at new diagnosis, from a patient treated with antithyroid drugs. These receptors all stem from a man aged 25 to 40 with Graves disease.

This clonotype was counted at least ten times. The chain recombines TRBV7-9 with TRBJ2-7; TRBD1 matches at 8 bases. The CDR3 runs 12 residues. V lost 5 bases and J lost 13; bases outside the gene matches: 10. Germline assignment: CDR1 SEHNR and CDR2 FQNEAQ (reference sequence). The CDR3 DNA sequence: TGTGCCAGCAGCCGCACGGGGACAGGCAAATACTTC. This translates into CASSRTGTGKYF.

The genes are TRBV19 and TRBJ1-4, with unresolved D. Germline V lookup: CDR1 LNHDA, CDR2 SQIVND (reference sequence). This CDR3 is 13 amino acids long. Trimming took 6 bases from V and 5 from J, leaving 10 bases between them. CDR3 amino acids: CASSTTRNEKLFF. The CDR3 coding sequence is TGTGCCAGTAGCACGACCAGGAATGAAAAACTGTTTTTT. Full variable domain (outside the CDR3, taken from reference TRBV19 and TRBJ1-4): DGGITQSPKYLFRKEGQNVTLSCEQNLNHDAMYWYRQDPGQGLRLIYYSQIVNDFQKGDIAEGYSVSREKKESFPLTVTSAQKNPTAFYLCASSTTRNEKLFFGSGTQLSVL.

In this sample, this clonotype turned up once. V is TRBV10-3 and J is TRBJ1-1; D unresolved. Germline V CDR1 and CDR2: ENHRY, SYGVKD. V lost 0 bases to trimming and J lost 2 bases, with 10 bases between them. CDR3 size: 15 residues. The CDR3 is CAISESGRTNTEAFF. In nucleotides, the CDR3 is TGTGCCATCAGTGAGTCAGGGAGGACTAACACTGAAGCTTTCTTT.

This clonotype was recorded many times. The gene calls are TRBV6-1 and TRBJ1-2; D gene ambiguous. CDR1 is MNHNS and CDR2 is SASEGT in the germline V gene. The CDR3 consists of 11 residues. Between the trimmed V and J ends, which lost 6 bases and 7 bases, there was a span of 9 bases. This chain's CDR3 is CASSPGFGYTF. CDR3 DNA: TGTGCCAGCAGCCCGGGGTTTGGCTACACCTTC.

Details on this clonotype: One base away lies a much larger clone, so this may be a sequencing read error. The CDR3 carries no conserved terminal phenylalanine or tryptophan, so it likely arises from a read error. The chain links TRBV6-2 or TRBV6-3 to TRBJ2-2, with D possibly matching TRBD2 (5 bases). CDR3 length: 16 residues. V was pared by 6 bases and J by 3 bases, with 17 bases between. Germline assignment: CDR1 MNHEY and CDR2 SVGEGT. The CDR3 DNA sequence: TGTGCCAGCAGGATCCCTAGCAGCCGTTACACCGGGGAGCTGTTTTCT. As protein: CASRIPSSRYTGELFS.

This clonotype is a singleton in its sample. One base away lies a much larger clone, so this may be a sequencing read error. The chain carries TRBV6-2 or TRBV6-3 and TRBJ1-2; 9 bases line up with TRBD1. The CDR3 spans 15 residues. Germline-derived CDR1 and CDR2 are MNHEY and SVGEGT. This CDR3 is CASSYGTGSNYGYAF. The CDR3 DNA reads TGTGCCAGCAGTTACGGGACAGGGTCCAACTATGGCTACGCCTTC.

The genes are TRBV13 and TRBJ1-4, with unresolved D. The V end was cut by 0 bases, the J end by 8 bases, with 10 bases between. CDR1 is PRHDT and CDR2 is FYEKMQ in the germline V gene (reference sequence). This CDR3 spans 14 amino acids. The DNA of the CDR3 is TGTGCCAGCAGCTTAGGTCTCATGGGAGAAAAACTGTTTTTT. Amino acid sequence: CASSLGLMGEKLFF.

This clonotype was detected many times. The chain recombines TRBV6-1 with TRBJ2-7; weak D call: TRBD1 (6 bases). Germline V lookup: CDR1 MNHNS, CDR2 SASEGT. The V gene lost 8 bases and the J gene lost 2 bases, with 16 bases spanning the gap. This CDR3 has 14 amino acids. The CDR3 sequence: CASWHRDTAYEQYF. The CDR3 DNA is TGTGCCAGCTGGCACCGGGACACGGCCTACGAGCAGTACTTC.

This clonotype was observed at least ten times. The chain carries TRBV12-3 or TRBV12-4 and TRBJ2-5; 7 nucleotides align to TRBD1. This CDR3 is 12 amino acids long. V lost 3 bases, J lost 13 bases, and 8 bases stayed unmatched. The chain's CDR3 is CASSLVPDRLYF. The CDR3 DNA reads as TGTGCCAGCAGTTTGGTCCCGGACAGGTTGTACTTC.

This clonotype was seen repeatedly, ten times or more. CDR3 nucleotides: TGTGCCAGCAGCCAAGATTCCCAGGGCATCTATGGCTACACCTTC. Protein sequence: CASSQDSQGIYGYTF. The J gene is TRBJ1-2, the V gene TRBV4-2; perhaps TRBD1 as D (5 bases). From germline, CDR1 is LGHNA and CDR2 YNFKEQ. CDR3 length: 15 residues. Trimming took off 0 bases at V and 4 bases at J, with 12 bases between the two ends.

This clonotype was counted many times. In DNA form, the CDR3 reads TGTGCCAGCAGAAGGGGTTACACTGAAGCTTTCTTT. Translating gives CASRRGYTEAFF. The chain has TRBV6-1 and TRBJ1-1, with D possibly being TRBD1 (5 bases). The CDR3 is 12 amino acids. Germline CDR1 reads MNHNS; CDR2 reads SASEGT. Trimming cost V 6 bases and J 3 bases, with 8 bases left between them.

This clonotype was seen at least ten times. V is TRBV29-1 and J is TRBJ1-1, with D possibly matching TRBD1 (6 bases). The CDR3 is 12 residues long. Germline lookup yields CDR1 SQVTM and CDR2 ANQGSEA. Trimming removed 3 bases from V and 8 bases from J, with 13 bases in between. CDR3 amino acids: CSVEEGGSEAFF. DNA of the CDR3: TGCAGCGTTGAGGAGGGGGGCAGCGAAGCTTTCTTT. Full variable domain (rest looked up from reference TRBV29-1 and TRBJ1-1): SAVISQKPSRDICQRGTSLTIQCQVDSQVTMMFWYRQQPGQSLTLIATANQGSEATYESGFVIDKFPISRPNLTFSTLTVSNMSPEDSSIYLCSVEEGGSEAFFGQGTRLTVV.

This clonotype has only a few counts. CDR3 residues: CSASTGSPYEQYF. CDR3 bases: TGCAGTGCTAGTACCGGGAGCCCCTACGAGCAGTACTTC. V usage is TRBV20-1 and J usage is TRBJ2-7, with D possibly matching TRBD2 (6 bases). The length of the CDR3 is 13 residues. Trimming left V 3 bases short and J 2 bases short, with 11 bases between. Germline CDR1 and CDR2: DFQATT and SNEGSKA (reference sequence).

This clonotype came up a few times. A read error may account for a junction end that differs from germline. The chain uses TRBV27 and TRBJ2-3; possible D gene TRBD2, 5 bases. The J call may be mistaken, given a closer DNA end match to TRBJ2-5. Germline values: CDR1 MNHEY, CDR2 SMNVEV (reference sequence). This CDR3 is 12 amino acids long. The CDR3 nucleotides are TGTGCCAGCAGGGGAGTGCAAGAGGCCCAGTACTTC. This translates into CASRGVQEAQYF.

In this sample, this clonotype turned up many times. CDR3 DNA sequence: TGTGCCAGCAGTAAAGGACCACAGGGAACCTATGGCTACACCTTC. This gives the protein CASSKGPQGTYGYTF. V usage is TRBV28 and J usage is TRBJ1-2; D is possibly TRBD1 (6 bases). Germline CDR1 and CDR2: MDHEN and SYDVKM. This CDR3 comprises 15 residues. V lost 5 bases, J lost 4 bases, and 17 bases lay in between.

This clonotype was counted ten times or more. The V and J genes are TRBV30 and TRBJ2-7; TRBD2 matches 7 bases. The CDR3 covers 12 residues. Germline CDR1 is GTSNPN and CDR2 is SVGIG (reference sequence). V lost 4 bases to trimming and J lost 6 bases; unmatched junction nucleotides: 6. The CDR3 nucleotides read TGTGCCTGGACGGGGGGAGTAGGCGAGCAGTACTTC. It specifies CAWTGGVGEQYF.

This clonotype was recorded at least ten times. The J gene is TRBJ2-3, the V gene TRBV20-1, with 7 bases identical to TRBD2. In germline, CDR1 is DFQATT, CDR2 SNEGSKA (reference sequence). The V segment lost 6 bases and the J segment 3 bases; nucleotides outside the gene matches: 9. CDR3 size: 14 residues. The CDR3 coding sequence is TGCAGTGCGAAGACTAGCCAGGGAACAGATACGCAGTATTTT. Translating it yields CSAKTSQGTDTQYF.

This clonotype was detected many times. The V and J genes are TRBV3-1 and TRBJ2-7; no clear D gene. The germline gives CDR1 LGHDT, CDR2 YNNKEL (reference sequence). The CDR3 contains 11 residues. The germline V and J ends were trimmed by 0 bases and 6 bases, with 3 bases remaining between them. The CDR3 is CASSQDGEQYF. CDR3 bases: TGTGCCAGCAGCCAAGATGGCGAGCAGTACTTC.

The rearrangement links TRBV6-1 to TRBJ2-2; D remains ambiguous. The CDR3 has 12 amino acids. CDR1 and CDR2 (germline): MNHNS, SASEGT. V was shortened by 6 bases and J by 7 bases, with 9 bases between the two germline ends. As DNA, the CDR3 is TGTGCCAGCAGCCACCCCCTCGGGGAGCTGTTTTTT. This sequence encodes CASSHPLGELFF.

The sample holds many counts of this clonotype. The V call is TRBV28, the J call TRBJ2-1; the D gene is possibly TRBD1 (6 bases). The ends were cut back, 6 bases at V and 8 bases at J, with 17 bases in the middle. From germline, CDR1 is MDHEN and CDR2 SYDVKM. This CDR3 region has 14 residues. CDR3 sequence (DNA): TGTGCCAGCAGCCAGGAGTCCACAGGGTATGAGCAGTTCTTC. Translating it yields CASSQESTGYEQFF.

This clonotype was counted ten times or more. The genes are TRBV11-2 and TRBJ1-6, with 7 bases that match TRBD1. The trim removed 5 bases at V and 8 bases at J, leaving 3 bases unmatched. This CDR3 comprises 13 residues. In germline, CDR1 is SGHAT, CDR2 FQNNGV. The CDR3 sequence is CASSPDRDSPLHF. The CDR3 DNA is TGTGCCAGCAGCCCAGACAGGGATTCACCCCTCCACTTT.

This clonotype was detected many times. One junction end disagrees with the germline gene, perhaps due to a read error. The chain carries TRBV5-1 and TRBJ2-3; 8 bases fit TRBD2. CDR1 and CDR2 (germline): SGHRS, YFSETQ. CDR3 length: 16 residues. DNA for the CDR3: TGTGCCAGCAGCTTGGCCACTAGCGGCAGCACAGATACGCAGTATTTT. It encodes CASSLATSGSTDTQYF.

This clonotype was counted at least ten times. This chain links TRBV28 with TRBJ2-1; no clear D gene. The CDR3 has 14 residues. V dropped 7 bases and J dropped 0 bases, with 10 bases sitting between them. Germline V gene sequence: CDR1 MDHEN, CDR2 SYDVKM. CDR3 loop: CASKILSSYNEQFF. The CDR3 nucleotides are TGTGCCAGCAAGATCCTGAGCTCCTACAATGAGCAGTTCTTC. The variable domain in full, completed from reference TRBV28 and TRBJ2-1, reads DVKVTQSSRYLVKRTGEKVFLECVQDMDHENMFWYRQDPGLGLRLIYFSYDVKMKEKGDIPEGYSVSREKKERFSLILESASTNQTSMYLCASKILSSYNEQFFGPGTRLTVL.

The chain carries TRBV4-1 and TRBJ2-2; D may correspond to TRBD1 or TRBD2 (6 bases each). CDR3 size: 19 residues. The V end was cut by 2 bases, the J end by 1 base, with 20 bases between. Germline V CDR1 and CDR2: MGHRA, YSYEKL. CDR3 DNA sequence: TGCGCCAGCAGCCAATTAGGGCTAGCGAGAGGGGGGAACACCGGGGAGCTGTTTTTT. This gives the protein CASSQLGLARGGNTGELFF.

This clonotype was counted many times. This chain's CDR3 is CASSPQGYGNTEAFF. CDR3 in DNA: TGTGCCAGCTCACCCCAGGGGTATGGGAACACTGAAGCTTTCTTT. The chain has TRBV18 and TRBJ1-1; a possible D gene is TRBD1 (6 bases). The germline V gene encodes CDR1 KGHSH and CDR2 LQKENI. Deletions cut 3 bases from V and 1 base from J, with 12 bases between. The CDR3 has 15 residues.

The chain recombines TRBV7-9 with TRBJ2-3; 8 bases line up with TRBD2. The germline gives CDR1 SEHNR, CDR2 FQNEAQ (reference sequence). V was clipped by 2 bases and J by 0 bases; unmatched bases: 4. CDR3 length equals 16 residues. CDR3 sequence: CASSLLLADSTDTQYF. CDR3 coding DNA: TGTGCCAGCAGCTTATTACTAGCGGATAGCACAGATACGCAGTATTTT.

Worth noting for this clonotype: A much larger clone lies one base from this, so it may be a read error. The gene calls are TRBV3-1 and TRBJ2-7; D call uncertain. Germline CDR1 and CDR2: LGHDT and YNNKEL (reference sequence). Trimming stripped 6 bases from V and 0 bases from J, with 3 bases between. The CDR3 extends over 11 amino acids. Written as DNA, the CDR3 is TGTGCCAGCAGGCACTCCTACGAGCAGTACTTC. This sequence encodes CASRHSYEQYF.

There are many counts of this clonotype. The V gene is TRBV24-1, the J gene TRBJ2-1; 10 bases line up with TRBD2. Germline CDR1 reads KGHDR; CDR2 reads SFDVKD. J was trimmed by 3 bases and V by 7 bases; bases with no gene match: 5. This CDR3 is built from 15 residues. This chain's CDR3 is CATSLAGANYNEQFF. The CDR3 DNA sequence: TGTGCCACCAGCCTAGCGGGAGCAAACTACAATGAGCAGTTCTTC.

V and J are TRBV20-1 and TRBJ2-7, with 12 bases fitting TRBD2. CDR1 DFQATT and CDR2 SNEGSKA come from the germline V gene (reference sequence). The V segment lost 2 bases and the J segment 6 bases; nucleotides outside the gene matches: 5. The CDR3 contains 14 residues. The CDR3 loop is CSARSGLAGSEQYF. Written as DNA, the CDR3 is TGCAGTGCTAGATCTGGACTAGCGGGAAGCGAGCAGTACTTC.

To note about this clonotype: A much larger clone differs from this one at a single base, so this may be a read error. The final CDR3 position lacks the conserved phenylalanine or tryptophan, pointing to a likely read error. The V gene is TRBV10-3, the J gene TRBJ2-1; TRBD2 agrees at 11 bases. Germline CDR1 is ENHRY and CDR2 is SYGVKD. The CDR3 loop spans 12 amino acids. CDR3 sequence (DNA): TGTGCGGGGACTAGCGGAGGGGATGAGCAGTTCCTC. Amino acid sequence: CAGTSGGDEQFL.

The chain links TRBV5-1 to TRBJ1-2, with 8 bases identical to TRBD1. The CDR3 is 17 amino acids. CDR1 is SGHRS, CDR2 YFSETQ, per germline. V dropped 4 bases and J dropped 4; count of bases not matched to a gene: 15. CDR3 amino acids: CASSVDPTGAGSYGYTF. As DNA, the CDR3 is TGCGCCAGCAGCGTGGATCCGACAGGGGCCGGGAGCTATGGCTACACCTTC. Drawing the rest from reference TRBV5-1 and TRBJ1-2, the complete variable domain is KAGVTQTPRYLIKTRGQQVTLSCSPISGHRSVSWYQQTPGQGLQFLFEYFSETQRNKGNFPGRFSGRQFSNSRSEMNVSTLELGDSALYLCASSVDPTGAGSYGYTFGSGTRLTVV.